This TCR beta chain appears in the sequencing data of a study of T cell responses to AZD1222 COVID-19 vaccine. The study's findings and limits: At 160-218 and 743-854, vaccine-associated CD4 TCRs were dominant, and they spanned spike. Increased Spike-specific TCR breadth and depth were observed after two AZD1222 doses. The donors showed a predominance of white British ancestry and of females, with possible underestimation of clonal diversity.

In the case of this clone: Its target is unknown.

Clones were read by immunoSEQ multiplex PCR, and TCRdb kept only the in-frame ones, dropping some. The sample has 150,000 to 200,000 clones, approximately 90% seen once. CDR1 and CDR2 (germline): SEHNR, FQNEAQ (reference sequence). The CDR3 has 16 amino acids. V lost 7 bases to trimming and J lost 0 bases; unmatched junction nucleotides: 10. Specimen: peripheral blood, collected on day 0 of AZD1222 vaccination. This clonotype was obtained from an adult in good health. The chain recombines TRBV7-9 with TRBJ2-3, with 7 bases lining up with TRBD2. The CDR3 loop reads CASINTGGTSTDTQYF. The CDR3, as DNA: TGTGCCAGCATCAACACCGGGGGGACTAGCACAGATACGCAGTATTTT.